This T cell receptor beta chain was observed in a study of metastatic and nonmetastatic thyroid tumors. Original methodology: A classifier of distant metastasis in papillary thyroid cancer was built from CDR3 differences (across clinicopathological groups). TCRdb re-analyzed the PCR reads using MiXCR. These V and J calls originate from TCRdb's pipeline instead of the authors' own analysis. There are 89,000 or so clones in the sample; 8% to 9.5% occur only once, and around 8.5% lies in the top ten. There are 11 residues in the CDR3. Germline CDR1 is SNHLY and CDR2 is FYNNEI. Trimming took 4 bases from V and 7 from J, leaving 7 bases between them. The table lists this clone with a few counts. Antigen unknown. Possible read error: a much larger clone is one base away. Patients had received no treatment of any kind before thyroid surgery. Notes on the study in general: Malignant tumors reportedly showed significantly higher TCR beta diversity than benign nodules in both blood and tumor.

The sample consisted of blood. The clonotype was recovered from a female donor with papillary thyroid cancer or a benign thyroid nodule (not recorded which). Some clones in this sample may be carry-over from other donors' samples. The genes are TRBV2 and TRBJ1-2; no firm D call. CDR3 protein: CASSGLLGYTF. The CDR3 DNA is TGTGCCAGCAGTGGGCTGCTTGGCTACACCTTC.